The clone carrying this T cell receptor (beta chain) has a single count. The antigen is undetermined. From germline, CDR1 is SGHNT and CDR2 YYREEE (reference sequence). This CDR3 has 14 amino acids. The V segment lost 4 bases and the J segment 2 bases; nucleotides outside the gene matches: 6. These data originate in a study of T cell responses to AZD1222 COVID-19 vaccine. Whole-study results and caveats: CD4 TCRs covered the whole spike, strongest at regions 160-218 and 743-854. Repertoire sampling was restricted to post-peak T cell response timepoints. A rise in Spike-specific TCR breadth and depth followed two AZD1222 doses.

The repertoire was sequenced with immunoSEQ multiplex PCR; TCRdb's copy has only in-frame clones and lacks some. The repertoire holds some 190,000 clones, with roughly 94% as singletons. This sequence was found in an adult who received the MenACWY meningococcal vaccine as a control. Sequencing used peripheral blood, obtained 28 days after the second dose of the MenACWY control vaccine. This sequence joins TRBV5-4 and TRBJ2-7, with 7 bases lining up with TRBD1. Here the CDR3 reads CASSRTGVAYEQYF. The CDR3 nucleotides read TGTGCCAGCAGCCGCACAGGGGTTGCCTACGAGCAGTACTTC.